This T cell receptor (beta chain) was captured by sequencing in a study of OX40 agonist ivuxolimab in advanced cancers. V was clipped by 2 bases and J by 0 bases, with 12 bases between them. Germline lookup yields CDR1 SGHDT and CDR2 YYEEEE. The CDR3 loop spans 15 amino acids. Generated by immunoSEQ multiplex PCR, the TCRdb table keeps only in-frame clones and is missing some. The table shows about 89,000 clones, with roughly 90% occurring only once. The sequencing here drew on CD4+ or CD8+ T cells sorted from blood, taken in a trial of the OX40 agonist ivuxolimab. The receptor was derived from an adult with an advanced solid tumor such as melanoma, head and neck, liver or kidney cancer. This chain joins TRBV5-6 and TRBJ2-7; a possible D gene is TRBD2 (5 bases). CDR3 sequence reads: CASSFGRASSYEQYF. In DNA form, the CDR3 reads TGTGCCAGCAGCTTTGGGCGGGCGAGCTCCTACGAGCAGTACTTC.